The 26 T cell receptor beta chains presented below share a single source sample, sequenced in a study of shared clonotypes between healthy human individuals. Profiled with immunoSEQ multiplex PCR; TCRdb holds only in-frame clones, not every one. This table has 1.4 million or so clones, 98% to 99% appearing once. The sample consisted of naive CD4+ T cells sorted from blood. Sample subset: CD45RA+ positively selected. The source is a man aged 30 to 39 in good health.

This clone was counted once. CDR3 sequence reads: CASSWASGTYEQYF. CDR3 sequence (DNA): TGCGCCAGCAGTTGGGCTAGCGGTACCTACGAGCAGTACTTC. The chain employs TRBV4-3 and TRBJ2-7; TRBD2 matches 7 bases. CDR1 is LGHNA, CDR2 YSLEER, per germline. The junction had 7 bases not matched to a gene; V was cut back by 6 bases and J by 2 bases. The CDR3 has 14 residues.

The CDR3 region is CASSSPLLGGGETQYF. The CDR3 DNA sequence: TGTGCCAGCAGCTCCCCACTGTTGGGCGGGGGAGAGACCCAGTACTTC. The chain links TRBV11-2 to TRBJ2-5; 7 bases match TRBD2. The CDR3 length is 16 residues. The trim removed 4 bases at V and 4 bases at J, leaving 12 bases unmatched. Germline V gene sequence: CDR1 SGHAT, CDR2 FQNNGV.

This sequence joins TRBV7-8 and TRBJ1-4; unclear D gene. Looked up from germline, CDR1 is SGHVS and CDR2 is FQNEAQ. V was clipped by 5 bases and J by 0 bases, with 4 bases between them. This CDR3 contains 13 residues. The CDR3 nucleotides are TGTGCCAGCAGCCCCGCAACTAATGAAAAACTGTTTTTT. Translated, it gives CASSPATNEKLFF. The full variable domain, its missing parts supplied by reference TRBV7-8 and TRBJ1-4, is GAGVSQSPRYKVAKRGQDVALRCDPISGHVSLFWYQQALGQGPEFLTYFQNEAQLDKSGLPSDRFFAERPEGSVSTLKIQRTQQEDSAVYLCASSPATNEKLFFGSGTQLSVL.

The chain carries TRBV2 and TRBJ2-7; D gene uncertain. Trimming stripped 6 bases from V and 4 bases from J, with 16 bases between. CDR3 length equals 14 residues. In germline, CDR1 is SNHLY, CDR2 FYNNEI. The CDR3 DNA is TGTGCCAGCAGCGTCCGCGGTACCTGGTACGAGCAGTACTTC. Its translation is CASSVRGTWYEQYF.

This chain connects TRBV7-9 to TRBJ2-3; D call uncertain. The CDR3 spans 15 residues. The ends were cut back, 5 bases at V and 2 bases at J, with 14 bases in the middle. The germline gives CDR1 SEHNR, CDR2 FQNEAQ (reference sequence). The CDR3 region is CASSPEGSATDTQYF. CDR3 bases: TGTGCCAGCAGCCCCGAAGGTTCCGCCACAGATACGCAGTATTTT. The whole variable domain, filled in from reference TRBV7-9 and TRBJ2-3, reads DTGVSQNPRHKITKRGQNVTFRCDPISEHNRLYWYRQTLGQGPEFLTYFQNEAQLEKSRLLSDRFSAERPKGSFSTLEIQRTEQGDSAMYLCASSPEGSATDTQYFGPGTRLTVL.

The rearrangement links TRBV28 to TRBJ2-3; D perhaps matches TRBD1 (6 bases). V lost 8 bases and J 0 bases, leaving 21 bases between the germline ends. There are 17 residues in the CDR3. Germline V gene sequence: CDR1 MDHEN, CDR2 SYDVKM. In nucleotides, the CDR3 is TGTGCCAGCCCTAAACCAGGGGTGGTCGCTAGCACAGATACGCAGTATTTT. It is translated as CASPKPGVVASTDTQYF.

The V and J genes are TRBV2 and TRBJ2-6; 9 bases are a match to TRBD1. The CDR3 extends over 16 amino acids. The trim removed 5 bases at V and 4 bases at J, leaving 6 bases unmatched. Germline V gene data show CDR1 as SNHLY and CDR2 as FYNNEI. The CDR3 loop reads CASSPNRGPGANVLTF. The CDR3, as DNA: TGTGCCAGCAGTCCTAACAGGGGGCCGGGGGCCAACGTCCTGACTTTC.

This chain uses TRBV5-5 with TRBJ2-7; 9 nucleotides agree with TRBD1. CDR1 is SGHKS, CDR2 YYEKEE, per germline (reference sequence). The CDR3 covers 15 residues. After removal of 5 bases from V and 2 bases from J, the junction contained 8 bases not matched to a gene. CDR3 coding DNA: TGTGCCAGCAGTCGTCCGGGGACAGGGACCTACGAGCAGTACTTC. Its protein product is CASSRPGTGTYEQYF.

The genes are TRBV30 and TRBJ2-5; 8 bases fit TRBD2. CDR1 is GTSNPN and CDR2 is SVGIG in the germline V gene (reference sequence). The J segment lost 5 bases and the V segment lost 0 bases, leaving 11 bases of the junction unmatched. The CDR3 loop spans 16 amino acids. CDR3 region: CAWSVPTGGPLETQYF. In DNA, the CDR3 is TGTGCCTGGAGTGTACCGACGGGAGGGCCTTTGGAGACCCAGTACTTC.

As DNA, the CDR3 is TGTGCCAGCAGCCGCGGACAGGCCCCAACCCACGACAAGCAGTACTTC. Protein: CASSRGQAPTHDKQYF. V gene TRBV27 combines with J gene TRBJ2-7; TRBD1 matches at 7 bases. Trimming took 6 bases from V and 8 from J; bases not matched to a gene: 19. The V gene's germline CDR1 is MNHEY and CDR2 SMNVEV (reference sequence). There are 16 residues in the CDR3.

As regards this clone: Other DNA sequences of this sample code for an identical CDR3. V is TRBV18 and J is TRBJ2-7; D may be TRBD1 (5 bases). Trimming left V 2 bases short and J 0 bases short, with 11 bases between. Looked up from germline, CDR1 is KGHSH and CDR2 is LQKENI. The CDR3 has 15 residues. The CDR3 region has the DNA TGTGCCAGCTCACCATTAGACAGTAGCTCCTACGAGCAGTACTTC. It yields the protein CASSPLDSSSYEQYF.

The count of this clone is one. The chain is built from TRBV19 and TRBJ1-1, with D unclear. With 1 base removed from V and 2 bases from J, the gap between germline ends came to 8 bases. The CDR3 length is 14 residues. The germline V gene has CDR1 LNHDA and CDR2 SQIVND (reference sequence). CDR3 sequence: CASSIAGLNTEAFF. In DNA form, the CDR3 reads TGTGCCAGTAGTATAGCAGGACTCAACACTGAAGCTTTCTTT.

CDR3 sequence reads: CASSPRGTGVNNEQFF. CDR3 bases: TGTGCCAGCAGCCCTAGGGGGACAGGTGTTAACAATGAGCAGTTCTTC. The rearrangement joins TRBV7-2 to TRBJ2-1, with 8 bases aligning to TRBD1. CDR1 is SGHTA and CDR2 is FQGNSA in the germline V gene. V trimming: 5 bases; J trimming: 5 bases; junction bases outside the gene matches: 11. CDR3 length: 16 residues.

The chain employs TRBV18 and TRBJ1-3; D remains ambiguous. Germline CDR1 is KGHSH and CDR2 is LQKENI. This CDR3 comprises 16 residues. V was shortened by 1 base and J by 2 bases, with 12 bases between the two germline ends. The CDR3 region is CASSPLPTEAGNTIYF. The CDR3 coding sequence is TGTGCCAGCTCACCACTACCCACTGAGGCTGGAAACACCATATATTTT.

The chain has TRBV19 and TRBJ2-1; TRBD2 matches at 12 bases. This CDR3 comprises 18 residues. The V gene's germline CDR1 is LNHDA and CDR2 SQIVND (reference sequence). V lost 3 bases and J lost 3; bases outside the gene matches: 9. The CDR3 is CASSMWSLAGGYYNEQFF. CDR3 DNA sequence: TGTGCCAGTAGTATGTGGTCGCTAGCGGGAGGGTACTACAATGAGCAGTTCTTC.

The chain links TRBV7-8 to TRBJ2-1; 9 bases fit TRBD2. This CDR3 region has 14 residues. V lost 5 bases, J lost 6 bases, and 5 bases stayed unmatched. CDR1 SGHVS and CDR2 FQNEAQ come from the germline V gene. The chain's CDR3 is CASSGEAGGNEQFF. The CDR3 bases are TGTGCCAGCAGCGGAGAAGCGGGAGGCAATGAGCAGTTCTTC. Variable domain in full (rest from reference TRBV7-8 and TRBJ2-1): GAGVSQSPRYKVAKRGQDVALRCDPISGHVSLFWYQQALGQGPEFLTYFQNEAQLDKSGLPSDRFFAERPEGSVSTLKIQRTQQEDSAVYLCASSGEAGGNEQFFGPGTRLTVL.

CDR3: CASSPVNSGHRIAWEQFF. Here the CDR3 DNA reads TGTGCCAGCTCACCGGTGAACTCGGGACATCGGATAGCCTGGGAGCAGTTCTTC. The rearrangement uses TRBV18 and TRBJ2-1, with D tentatively TRBD1 (6 bases). V was clipped by 3 bases and J by 10 bases, with 28 bases between them. The CDR3 consists of 18 residues. Germline V CDR1 and CDR2: KGHSH, LQKENI.

This chain uses TRBV7-2 with TRBJ1-2; D call uncertain. Germline V CDR1 and CDR2: SGHTA, FQGNSA. Between the trimmed V and J ends, which lost 0 bases and 8 bases, there was a span of 7 bases. The CDR3 contains 12 residues. CDR3 sequence (DNA): TGTGCCAGCAGCTTAGCGGTCGGAGGCTACACCTTC. Its protein is CASSLAVGGYTF. The full variable domain, its missing parts supplied by reference TRBV7-2 and TRBJ1-2, is GAGVSQSPSNKVTEKGKDVELRCDPISGHTALYWYRQSLGQGLEFLIYFQGNSAPDKSGLPSDRFSAERTGGSVSTLTIQRTQQEDSAVYLCASSLAVGGYTFGSGTRLTVV.

The chain uses TRBV6-5 and TRBJ1-2, with unresolved D. This CDR3 region has 11 residues. Trimming stripped 5 bases from V and 2 bases from J, with 3 bases between. Germline values: CDR1 MNHEY, CDR2 SVGAGI. CDR3 sequence: CASSNNYGYTF. The CDR3 nucleotides read TGTGCCAGCAGTAACAACTATGGCTACACCTTC.

The J gene is TRBJ2-1, the V gene TRBV5-1; no clear D gene. Germline V gene sequence: CDR1 SGHRS, CDR2 YFSETQ. V was shortened by 0 bases and J by 7 bases, with 11 bases between the two germline ends. This CDR3 is 14 amino acids long. In nucleotides, the CDR3 is TGCGCCAGCAGCTTGGATGGACCAAGGAATGAGCAGTTCTTC. It yields the protein CASSLDGPRNEQFF.

This clone was seen once. The V and J genes are TRBV5-6 and TRBJ1-3; tentatively, D is TRBD1 (5 bases). With 4 bases removed from V and 0 bases from J, the gap between germline ends came to 14 bases. The CDR3 extends over 16 amino acids. The germline CDR1 and CDR2 sequences are SGHDT and YYEEEE. CDR3 in amino acids: CASSPGGVNSGNTIYF. CDR3 in DNA: TGTGCCAGCAGCCCCGGGGGGGTGAACTCTGGAAACACCATATATTTT.

The V and J genes are TRBV6-4 and TRBJ1-1; D unresolved. Trimming took 3 bases from V and 2 from J, leaving 13 bases between them. This CDR3 has 15 amino acids. Germline CDR1 MRHNA, CDR2 SNTAGT. CDR3 in DNA: TGTGCCAGCAGTGAATCAGGAGCTCTCAACACTGAAGCTTTCTTT. Protein: CASSESGALNTEAFF.

The V and J genes are TRBV25-1 and TRBJ2-7; D not resolved. V lost 3 bases to trimming and J lost 5 bases, with 14 bases between them. The CDR3 contains 14 residues. CDR1 is MGHDK, CDR2 SYGVNS, per germline. The CDR3 sequence: CASSDPRISNEQYF. The CDR3 DNA reads TGTGCCAGCAGTGACCCAAGGATATCCAACGAGCAGTACTTC.

The rearrangement links TRBV7-2 to TRBJ2-7; a weak D match, TRBD1 (6 bases). V lost 4 bases, J lost 3 bases, and 19 bases lay in between. The V gene's germline CDR1 is SGHTA and CDR2 FQGNSA. CDR3 length: 16 residues. This CDR3 reads CASSSRTSGVGYEQYF. The CDR3 region has the DNA TGTGCCAGCAGCTCTCGGACGTCAGGGGTCGGCTACGAGCAGTACTTC. The full variable domain, completed using reference TRBV7-2 and TRBJ2-7, is GAGVSQSPSNKVTEKGKDVELRCDPISGHTALYWYRQSLGQGLEFLIYFQGNSAPDKSGLPSDRFSAERTGGSVSTLTIQRTQQEDSAVYLCASSSRTSGVGYEQYFGPGTRLTVT.

The V call is TRBV5-1, the J call TRBJ2-5, with 10 bases identical to TRBD2. V trimming: 1 base; J trimming: 5 bases; junction bases outside the gene matches: 8. Germline CDR1 SGHRS, CDR2 YFSETQ. The CDR3 consists of 16 residues. The CDR3 loop reads CASSLILAGVRETQYF. CDR3 coding DNA: TGCGCCAGCAGCTTGATCCTAGCGGGAGTTAGGGAGACCCAGTACTTC.

This chain's CDR3 is CASSRTSTETQYF. The CDR3 DNA follows: TGTGCCAGCAGCAGAACTAGTACGGAGACCCAGTACTTC. The V gene is TRBV5-5, the J gene TRBJ2-5, with D tentatively TRBD2 (5 bases). There are 13 residues in the CDR3. The germline V gene has CDR1 SGHKS and CDR2 YYEKEE (reference sequence). V lost 4 bases and J lost 5, with 12 bases in between.